This note documents a single T cell receptor (beta chain) sequence. Per the authors' pipeline: Amplification of reference gene primers was used by the study to estimate nucleated cell counts. Method: immunoSEQ multiplex PCR; TCRdb's copy keeps in-frame clones and lacks some. Clone size and the V and J calls come from that table; the DNA yielded D and trimming. The sample records roughly 200,000 clones, around nine tenths being singletons. V was pared by 7 bases and J by 2 bases, with 9 bases of the junction left unmatched. The length of the CDR3 is 14 residues. Germline-derived CDR1 and CDR2 are SQVTM and ANQGSEA. The source of the sample is a study of blood T cell repertoires in COVID-19. Across the study: Italy, Spain and the United States were the sources of the convalescent and acute COVID-19 samples. The analysed material was cDNA or gDNA that came from T cells, B-cell-depleted T cells, or PBMCs.

Sequenced material: peripheral blood. This sequence joins TRBV29-1 and TRBJ2-3; 7 positions agree with TRBD2. This clonotype originated in a woman aged 18-29 years who had recovered from COVID-19. The CDR3 coding sequence is TGCAGCGCCCCATCAGCGGGGACCACAGATACGCAGTATTTT. This gives the protein CSAPSAGTTDTQYF.